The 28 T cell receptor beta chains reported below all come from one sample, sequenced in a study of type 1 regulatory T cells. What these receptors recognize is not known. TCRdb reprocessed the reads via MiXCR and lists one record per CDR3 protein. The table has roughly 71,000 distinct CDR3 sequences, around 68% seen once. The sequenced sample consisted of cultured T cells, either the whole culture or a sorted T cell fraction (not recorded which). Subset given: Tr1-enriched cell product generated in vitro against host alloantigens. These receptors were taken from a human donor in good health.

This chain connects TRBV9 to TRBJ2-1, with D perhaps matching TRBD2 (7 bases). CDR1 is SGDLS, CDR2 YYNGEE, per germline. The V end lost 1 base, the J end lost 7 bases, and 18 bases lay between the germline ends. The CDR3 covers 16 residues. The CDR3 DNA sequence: TGTGCCAGCAGCGTATCGGGGAGGGGGGGCCGAAATGAGCAGTTCTTC. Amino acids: CASSVSGRGGRNEQFF.

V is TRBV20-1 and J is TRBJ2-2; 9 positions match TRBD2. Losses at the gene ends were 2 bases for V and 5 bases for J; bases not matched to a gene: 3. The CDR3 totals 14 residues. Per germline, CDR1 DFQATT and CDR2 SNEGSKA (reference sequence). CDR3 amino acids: CSARLAGRTGELFF. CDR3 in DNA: TGCAGTGCTAGACTAGCGGGACGGACCGGGGAGCTGTTTTTT.

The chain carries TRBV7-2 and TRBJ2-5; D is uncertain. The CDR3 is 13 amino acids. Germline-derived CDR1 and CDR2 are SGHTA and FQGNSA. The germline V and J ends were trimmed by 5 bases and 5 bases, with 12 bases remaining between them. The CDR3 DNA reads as TGTGCCAGCAGCCCACATGCCACGGAGACCCAGTACTTC. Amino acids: CASSPHATETQYF.

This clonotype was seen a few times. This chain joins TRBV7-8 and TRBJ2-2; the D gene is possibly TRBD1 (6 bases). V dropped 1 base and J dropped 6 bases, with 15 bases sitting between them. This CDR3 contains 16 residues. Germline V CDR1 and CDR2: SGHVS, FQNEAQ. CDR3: CASSLVQQGVAGELFF. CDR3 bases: TGTGCCAGCAGCTTAGTCCAACAGGGAGTCGCCGGGGAGCTGTTTTTT.

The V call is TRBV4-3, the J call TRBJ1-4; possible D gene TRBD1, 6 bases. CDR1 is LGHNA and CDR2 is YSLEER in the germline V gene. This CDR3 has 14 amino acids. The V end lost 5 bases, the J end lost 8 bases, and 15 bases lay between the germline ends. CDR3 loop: CASSKDSIEEKLFF. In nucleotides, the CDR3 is TGCGCCAGCAGCAAGGACAGTATTGAGGAAAAACTGTTTTTT.

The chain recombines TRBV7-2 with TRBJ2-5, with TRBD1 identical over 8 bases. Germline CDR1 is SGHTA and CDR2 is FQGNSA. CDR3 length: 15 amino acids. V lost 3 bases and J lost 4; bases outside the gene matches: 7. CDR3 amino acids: CASSLVGQGRETQYF. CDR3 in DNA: TGTGCCAGCAGCTTGGTCGGACAGGGTCGAGAGACCCAGTACTTC.

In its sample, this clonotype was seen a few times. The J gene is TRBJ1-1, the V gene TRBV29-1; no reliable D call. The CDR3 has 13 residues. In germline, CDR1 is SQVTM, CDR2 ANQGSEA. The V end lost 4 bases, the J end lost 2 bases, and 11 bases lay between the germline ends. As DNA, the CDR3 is TGCAGCGTTGCGCAGACACCTAACACTGAAGCTTTCTTT. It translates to CSVAQTPNTEAFF.

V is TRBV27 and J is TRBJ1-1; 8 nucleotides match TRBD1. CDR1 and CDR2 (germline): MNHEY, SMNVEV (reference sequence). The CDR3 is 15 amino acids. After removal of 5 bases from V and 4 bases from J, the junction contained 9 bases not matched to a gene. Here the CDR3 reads CASSPYWTGSTEAFF. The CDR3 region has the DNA TGTGCCAGCAGTCCATATTGGACAGGGTCCACTGAAGCTTTCTTT.

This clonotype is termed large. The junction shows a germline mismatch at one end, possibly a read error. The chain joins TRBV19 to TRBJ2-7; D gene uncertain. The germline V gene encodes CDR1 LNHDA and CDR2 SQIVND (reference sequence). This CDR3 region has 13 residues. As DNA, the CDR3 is TGTGCCAGCAGTAGTGTCCATCCCTACGAGCAGTACTTC. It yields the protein CASSSVHPYEQYF.

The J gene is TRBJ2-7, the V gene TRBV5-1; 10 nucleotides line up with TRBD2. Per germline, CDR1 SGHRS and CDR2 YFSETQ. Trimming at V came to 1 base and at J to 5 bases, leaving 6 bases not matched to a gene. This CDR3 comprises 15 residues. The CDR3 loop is CASSLQAGGIDEQYF. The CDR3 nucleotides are TGCGCCAGCAGCTTGCAAGCGGGAGGGATCGACGAGCAGTACTTC.

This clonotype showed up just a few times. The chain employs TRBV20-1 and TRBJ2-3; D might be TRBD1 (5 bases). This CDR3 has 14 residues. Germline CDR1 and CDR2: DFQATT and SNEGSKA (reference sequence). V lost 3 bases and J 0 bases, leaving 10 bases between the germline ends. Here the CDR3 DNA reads TGCAGTGCTAGTTATCAGGGAAGCACAGATACGCAGTATTTT. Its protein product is CSASYQGSTDTQYF.

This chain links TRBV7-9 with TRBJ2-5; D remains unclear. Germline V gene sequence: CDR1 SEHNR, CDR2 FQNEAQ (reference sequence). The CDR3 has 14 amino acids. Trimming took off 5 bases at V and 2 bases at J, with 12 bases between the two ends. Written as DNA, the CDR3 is TGTGCCAGCAGCCCCGGGCGGAATCAAGAGACCCAGTACTTC. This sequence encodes CASSPGRNQETQYF.

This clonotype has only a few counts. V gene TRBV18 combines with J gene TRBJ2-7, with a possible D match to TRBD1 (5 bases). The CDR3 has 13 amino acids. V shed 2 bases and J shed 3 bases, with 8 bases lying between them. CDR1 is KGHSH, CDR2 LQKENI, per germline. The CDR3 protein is CASSPSGFYEQYF. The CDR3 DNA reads TGTGCCAGCTCACCATCAGGGTTCTACGAGCAGTACTTC.

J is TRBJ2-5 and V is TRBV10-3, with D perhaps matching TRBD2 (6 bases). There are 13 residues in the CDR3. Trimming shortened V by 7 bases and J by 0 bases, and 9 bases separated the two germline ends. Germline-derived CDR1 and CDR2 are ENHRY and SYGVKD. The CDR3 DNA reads TGTGCCATCAAGGGACTTGACCAAGAGACCCAGTACTTC. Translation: CAIKGLDQETQYF.

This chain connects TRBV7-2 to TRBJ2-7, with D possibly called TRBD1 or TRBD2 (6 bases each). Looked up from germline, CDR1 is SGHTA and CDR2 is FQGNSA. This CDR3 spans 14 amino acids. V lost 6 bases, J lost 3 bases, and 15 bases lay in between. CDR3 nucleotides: TGTGCCAGCAGTCGGATCGGGGGCAGCTACGAGCAGTACTTC. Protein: CASSRIGGSYEQYF.

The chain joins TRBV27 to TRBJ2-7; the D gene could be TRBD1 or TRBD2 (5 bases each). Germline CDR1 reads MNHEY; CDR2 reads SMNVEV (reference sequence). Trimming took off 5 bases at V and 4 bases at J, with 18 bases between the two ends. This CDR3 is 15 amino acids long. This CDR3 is CASSVRDGFPYEQYF. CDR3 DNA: TGTGCCAGCAGTGTCCGGGACGGCTTCCCTTACGAGCAGTACTTC.

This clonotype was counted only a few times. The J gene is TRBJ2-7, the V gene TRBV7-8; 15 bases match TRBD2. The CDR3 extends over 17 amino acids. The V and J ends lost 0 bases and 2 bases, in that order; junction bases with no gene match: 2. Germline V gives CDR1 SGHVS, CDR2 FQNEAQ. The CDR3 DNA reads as TGTGCCAGCAGCTTAGCGCGGACTAGCGGGAGGGCCTACGAGCAGTACTTC. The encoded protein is CASSLARTSGRAYEQYF.

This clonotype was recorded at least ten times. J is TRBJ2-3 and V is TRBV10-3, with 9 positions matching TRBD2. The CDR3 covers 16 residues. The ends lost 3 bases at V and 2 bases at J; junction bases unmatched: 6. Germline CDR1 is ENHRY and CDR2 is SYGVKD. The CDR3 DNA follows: TGTGCCATCAGTGAAGGTCCTAGCGGGAACACAGATACGCAGTATTTT. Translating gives CAISEGPSGNTDTQYF.

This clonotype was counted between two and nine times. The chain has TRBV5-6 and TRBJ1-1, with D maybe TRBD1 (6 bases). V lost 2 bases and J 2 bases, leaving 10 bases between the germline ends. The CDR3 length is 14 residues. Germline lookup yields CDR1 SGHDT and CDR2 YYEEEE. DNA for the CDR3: TGTGCCAGCAGCTTCCCACAGGGAAACACTGAAGCTTTCTTT. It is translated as CASSFPQGNTEAFF.

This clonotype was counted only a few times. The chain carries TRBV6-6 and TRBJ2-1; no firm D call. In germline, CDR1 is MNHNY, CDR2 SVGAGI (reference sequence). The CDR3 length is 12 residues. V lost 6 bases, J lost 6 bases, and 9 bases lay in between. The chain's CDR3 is CASRSRANEQFF. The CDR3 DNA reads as TGTGCCAGCAGATCAAGGGCCAATGAGCAGTTCTTC.

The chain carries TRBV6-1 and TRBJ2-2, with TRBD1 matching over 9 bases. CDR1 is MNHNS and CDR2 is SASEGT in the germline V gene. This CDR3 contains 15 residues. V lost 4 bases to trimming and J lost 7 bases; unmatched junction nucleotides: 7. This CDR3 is CASSALQGAIGELFF. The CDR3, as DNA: TGTGCCAGCAGTGCATTACAGGGGGCGATCGGGGAGCTGTTTTTT.

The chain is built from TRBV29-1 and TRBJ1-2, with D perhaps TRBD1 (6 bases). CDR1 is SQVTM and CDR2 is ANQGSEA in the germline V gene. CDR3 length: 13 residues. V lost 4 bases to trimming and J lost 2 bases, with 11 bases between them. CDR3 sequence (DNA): TGCAGCGTTGGAGTCGACAGGAACTATGGCTACACCTTC. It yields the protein CSVGVDRNYGYTF.

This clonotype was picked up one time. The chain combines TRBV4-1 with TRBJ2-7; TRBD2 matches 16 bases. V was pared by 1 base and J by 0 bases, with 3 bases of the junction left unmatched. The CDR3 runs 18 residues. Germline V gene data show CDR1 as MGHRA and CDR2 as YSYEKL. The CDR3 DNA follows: TGCGCCAGCAGCCAAGGGGGACTAGCGGGAGGGAACTCCTACGAGCAGTACTTC. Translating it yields CASSQGGLAGGNSYEQYF.

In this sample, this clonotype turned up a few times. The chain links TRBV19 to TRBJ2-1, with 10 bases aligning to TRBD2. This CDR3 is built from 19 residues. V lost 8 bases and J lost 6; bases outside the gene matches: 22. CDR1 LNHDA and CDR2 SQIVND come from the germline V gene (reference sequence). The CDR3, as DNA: TGTGCCAGTCCCTTAGACGGACAGAGGCAGCGGGAGGGCCCCAATGAGCAGTTCTTC. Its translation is CASPLDGQRQREGPNEQFF.

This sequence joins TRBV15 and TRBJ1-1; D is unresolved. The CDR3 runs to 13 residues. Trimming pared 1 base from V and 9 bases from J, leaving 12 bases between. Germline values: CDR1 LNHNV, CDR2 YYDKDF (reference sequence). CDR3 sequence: CATSRAGRRKAFF. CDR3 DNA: TGTGCCACCAGCAGAGCGGGAAGAAGAAAAGCTTTCTTT.

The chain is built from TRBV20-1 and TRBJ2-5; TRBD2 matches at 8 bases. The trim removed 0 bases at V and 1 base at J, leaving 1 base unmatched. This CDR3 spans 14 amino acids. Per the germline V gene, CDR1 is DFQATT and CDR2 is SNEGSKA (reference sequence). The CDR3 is CSARETSGQETQYF. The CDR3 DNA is TGCAGTGCTAGAGAAACTAGCGGCCAAGAGACCCAGTACTTC.

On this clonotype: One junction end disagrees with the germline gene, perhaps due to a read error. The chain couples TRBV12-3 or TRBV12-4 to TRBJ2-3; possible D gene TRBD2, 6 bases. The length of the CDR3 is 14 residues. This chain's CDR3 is CANSLAASRDTQYF. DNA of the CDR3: TGTGCCAACAGTTTAGCGGCTAGCAGAGATACGCAGTATTTT.

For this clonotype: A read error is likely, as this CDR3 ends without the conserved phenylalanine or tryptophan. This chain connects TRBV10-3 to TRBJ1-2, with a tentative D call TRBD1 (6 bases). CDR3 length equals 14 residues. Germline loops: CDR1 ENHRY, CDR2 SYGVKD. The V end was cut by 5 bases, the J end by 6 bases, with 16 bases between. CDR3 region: CAISSRDTPDGYTV. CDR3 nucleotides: TGTGCCATCAGTTCCCGGGACACACCCGATGGCTACACCGTC.